These T cell receptor beta chains were read from a single sample in a study of cytomegalovirus exposure and HLA in healthy donors. Measured with immunoSEQ multiplex PCR; TCRdb has only the in-frame clones, and not every one. The data show some 150,000 clones, about four fifths seen once. Sequenced: PBMCs. The origin of the receptors is a woman in her thirties in good health and CMV-seropositive. Both conserved end residues are trimmed from each CDR3. The D gene is left open where the match is weak. Part of the rows lack a size; the others show once, few, many or a class for expanded clones.

V gene: TRBV4-1
D gene: -
clone size: once
J gene: TRBJ2-7
CDR3 protein: ASSQGPQSYEQY

V gene: TRBV29-1
D gene: TRBD1
clone size: -
J gene: TRBJ2-5
CDR3 protein: SGEGQQETQY

V gene: TRBV9
D gene: TRBD2
clone size: -
J gene: TRBJ2-2
CDR3 protein: ASSVARGINTGELF

V gene: TRBV30
D gene: -
clone size: -
J gene: TRBJ1-5
CDR3 protein: AWSDGIHQPQH

V gene: TRBV6-5
D gene: -
clone size: -
J gene: TRBJ1-2
CDR3 protein: ASTPGEGAGGYT

V gene: TRBV5-1
D gene: -
clone size: -
J gene: TRBJ2-1
CDR3 protein: ASSADSSSYNEQF

V gene: TRBV13
D gene: TRBD2
clone size: -
J gene: TRBJ2-3
CDR3 protein: ASSLRLAGGGDTQY

V gene: TRBV7-2
D gene: -
clone size: -
J gene: TRBJ2-5
CDR3 protein: ASRPSGAGGTQY

V gene: TRBV7-2
D gene: TRBD2
clone size: -
J gene: TRBJ2-3
CDR3 protein: ASSQGTSGGDTQY

V gene: TRBV6-1
D gene: -
clone size: once
J gene: TRBJ2-1
CDR3 protein: ASSLQDNYNEQF

V gene: TRBV10-1
D gene: -
clone size: -
J gene: TRBJ2-3
CDR3 protein: ASRSGERGTDTQY

V gene: TRBV4-2
D gene: -
clone size: -
J gene: TRBJ1-2
CDR3 protein: ASSPQPGGNYGYT

V gene: TRBV6-6
D gene: -
clone size: -
J gene: TRBJ1-4
CDR3 protein: ASSYWSRNEKLF

V gene: TRBV5-6
D gene: TRBD1
clone size: once
J gene: TRBJ2-5
CDR3 protein: ASSRTGAEETQY

V gene: TRBV27
D gene: -
clone size: -
J gene: TRBJ1-1
CDR3 protein: ASRYTGNTEAF

V gene: TRBV7-9
D gene: TRBD1
clone size: -
J gene: TRBJ1-2
CDR3 protein: ASSLAAPGTGGTNYGYT

V gene: TRBV4-2
D gene: TRBD1
clone size: -
J gene: TRBJ1-2
CDR3 protein: ASSQALRGPNYGYT

V gene: TRBV5-4
D gene: -
clone size: -
J gene: TRBJ1-1
CDR3 protein: ASSRGEGVTEAF

V gene: TRBV5-4
D gene: -
clone size: -
J gene: TRBJ2-5
CDR3 protein: ASSLVRDRMETQY

V gene: TRBV7-3
D gene: -
clone size: once
J gene: TRBJ2-1
CDR3 protein: ASSLDSYNEQF

V gene: TRBV11-3
D gene: TRBD2
clone size: -
J gene: TRBJ2-3
CDR3 protein: ASSPGLTSDPTDTQY

V gene: TRBV28
D gene: -
clone size: -
J gene: TRBJ2-7
CDR3 protein: ASSLRRAYEQY

V gene: TRBV28
D gene: -
clone size: -
J gene: TRBJ2-5
CDR3 protein: ASTKNPGPGETQY

V gene: TRBV5-1
D gene: -
clone size: -
J gene: TRBJ2-7
CDR3 protein: ASSFERDYEQY

V gene: TRBV2
D gene: -
clone size: once
J gene: TRBJ1-1
CDR3 protein: ASSYYTEAF

V gene: TRBV7-2
D gene: -
clone size: -
J gene: TRBJ1-3
CDR3 protein: ASSHRFGTTGNTIY

V gene: TRBV7-6
D gene: -
clone size: -
J gene: TRBJ1-1
CDR3 protein: ASSPTGNTEAF

V gene: TRBV4-1
D gene: -
clone size: -
J gene: TRBJ1-3
CDR3 protein: ASSQAGEGSGNTIY

V gene: TRBV6-5
D gene: -
clone size: once
J gene: TRBJ2-7
CDR3 protein: ASSYRGIGGDEQY